This T cell receptor beta chain was obtained from a study of T cell repertoires in cytomegalovirus infection. As for the study in general: Recently described HLA-C-restricted plus well-studied HLA-B-restricted CMV epitopes were used. Matching HLA type and CMV infection were both indicated by public TCR beta signatures.

About this clonotype itself: What it binds is unknown.

The CDR3 sequence is 15 residues long. Germline lookup yields CDR1 MNHEY and CDR2 SMNVEV (reference sequence). Trimming shortened V by 3 bases and J by 1 base, and 10 bases separated the two germline ends. TCRdb reanalysed the reads using MiXCR and keeps one entry per CDR3 protein. Found here are over 45,000 distinct CDR3 sequences, roughly 20% of them singletons; the top ten hold about 90%. General study findings and limits: Ex vivo, HLA-C-restricted CMV-specific TCR beta clonotypes prevailed over the rest of the response. CMV carriers with the relevant HLA were identified by cumulative public TCR beta family frequency.

The rearrangement joins TRBV27 to TRBJ1-5; D is possibly TRBD1 (5 bases). The sequence was obtained from a human donor in good health (CMV status not recorded). Some clones in this sample may be carry-over from other donors' samples. The starting material was CD8+ T cells from cultured PBMCs, obtained from culture after CMV antigen stimulation. The CDR3 sequence is CASSLQGSSNQPQHF. The CDR3 DNA is TGTGCCAGCAGTTTGCAGGGAAGCAGCAATCAGCCCCAGCATTTT.